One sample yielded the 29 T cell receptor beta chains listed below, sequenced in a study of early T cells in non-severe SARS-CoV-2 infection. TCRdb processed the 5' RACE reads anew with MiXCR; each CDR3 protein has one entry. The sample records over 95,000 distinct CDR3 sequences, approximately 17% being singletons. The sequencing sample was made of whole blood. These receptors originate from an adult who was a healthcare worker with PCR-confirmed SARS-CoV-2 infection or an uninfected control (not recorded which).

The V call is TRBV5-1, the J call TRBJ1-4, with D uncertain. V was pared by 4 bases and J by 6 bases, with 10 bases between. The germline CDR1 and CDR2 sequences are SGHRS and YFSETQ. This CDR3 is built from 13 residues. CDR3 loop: CASSPMFDEKLFF. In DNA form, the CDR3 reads TGCGCCAGCAGCCCGATGTTTGATGAAAAACTGTTTTTT.

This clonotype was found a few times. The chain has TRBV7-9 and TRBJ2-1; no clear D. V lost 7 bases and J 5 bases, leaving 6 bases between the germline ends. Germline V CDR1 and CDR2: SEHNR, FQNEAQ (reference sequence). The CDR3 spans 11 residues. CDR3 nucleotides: TGTGCCAGCATGACCAACAATGAGCAGTTCTTC. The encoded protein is CASMTNNEQFF.

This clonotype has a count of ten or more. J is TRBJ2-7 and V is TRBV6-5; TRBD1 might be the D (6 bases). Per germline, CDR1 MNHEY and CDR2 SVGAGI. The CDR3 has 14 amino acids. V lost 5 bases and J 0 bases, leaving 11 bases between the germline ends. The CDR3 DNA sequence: TGTGCCAGCAGTGACCGGGACAACTCCTACGAGCAGTACTTC. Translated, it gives CASSDRDNSYEQYF.

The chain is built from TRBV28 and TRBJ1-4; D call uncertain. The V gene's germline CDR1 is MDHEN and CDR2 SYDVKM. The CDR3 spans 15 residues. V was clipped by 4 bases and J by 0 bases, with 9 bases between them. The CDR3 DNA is TGTGCCAGCAGTTCCCGGACCTCAACTAATGAAAAACTGTTTTTT. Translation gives CASSSRTSTNEKLFF. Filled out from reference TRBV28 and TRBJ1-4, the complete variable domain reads DVKVTQSSRYLVKRTGEKVFLECVQDMDHENMFWYRQDPGLGLRLIYFSYDVKMKEKGDIPEGYSVSREKKERFSLILESASTNQTSMYLCASSSRTSTNEKLFFGSGTQLSVL.

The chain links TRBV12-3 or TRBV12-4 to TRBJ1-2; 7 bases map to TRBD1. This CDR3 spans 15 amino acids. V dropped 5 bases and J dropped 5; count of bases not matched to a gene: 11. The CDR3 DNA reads TGTGCCAGCAGTCCCGGACAGGAAGCGTCATATGGCTACACCTTC. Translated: CASSPGQEASYGYTF.

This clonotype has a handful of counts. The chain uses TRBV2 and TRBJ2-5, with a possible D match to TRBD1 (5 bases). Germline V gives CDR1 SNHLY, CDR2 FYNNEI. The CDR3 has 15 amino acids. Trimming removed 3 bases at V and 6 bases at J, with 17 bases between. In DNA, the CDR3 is TGTGCCAGCAGTGACGGGTGGGGCGCGGAAAAGACCCAGTACTTC. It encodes CASSDGWGAEKTQYF.

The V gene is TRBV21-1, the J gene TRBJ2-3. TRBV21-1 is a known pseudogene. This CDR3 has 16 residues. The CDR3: CASSNRSHWGTDTQYF. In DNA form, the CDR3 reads TGTGCCAGCAGCAATCGAAGCCACTGGGGCACAGATACGCAGTATTTT.

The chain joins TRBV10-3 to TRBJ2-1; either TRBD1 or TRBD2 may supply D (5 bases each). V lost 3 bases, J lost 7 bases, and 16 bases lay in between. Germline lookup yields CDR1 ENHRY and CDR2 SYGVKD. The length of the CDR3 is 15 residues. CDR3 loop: CAISDVAGRWNEQFF. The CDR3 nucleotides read TGTGCCATCAGTGACGTGGCAGGGAGATGGAATGAGCAGTTCTTC.

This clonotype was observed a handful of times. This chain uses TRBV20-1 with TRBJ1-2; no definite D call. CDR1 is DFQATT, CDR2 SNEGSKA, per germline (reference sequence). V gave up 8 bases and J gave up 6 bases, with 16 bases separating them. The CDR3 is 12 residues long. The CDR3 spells CSPGVGGDGYTF. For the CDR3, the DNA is TGCAGTCCCGGAGTGGGTGGCGATGGCTACACCTTC.

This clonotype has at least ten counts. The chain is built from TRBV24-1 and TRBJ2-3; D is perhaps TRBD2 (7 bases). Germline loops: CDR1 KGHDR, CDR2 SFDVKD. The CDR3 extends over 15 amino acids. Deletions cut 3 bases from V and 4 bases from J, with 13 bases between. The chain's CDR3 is CATSDVGGRSDTQYF. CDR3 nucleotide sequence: TGTGCCACCAGTGATGTCGGGGGGCGTTCAGATACGCAGTATTTT.

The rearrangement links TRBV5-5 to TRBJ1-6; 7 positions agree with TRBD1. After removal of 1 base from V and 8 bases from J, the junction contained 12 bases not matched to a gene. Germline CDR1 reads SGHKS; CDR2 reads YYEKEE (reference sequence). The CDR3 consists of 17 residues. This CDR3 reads CASSLRTGSNQDSPLHF. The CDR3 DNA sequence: TGTGCCAGCAGCTTGAGGACAGGCTCCAATCAGGATTCACCCCTCCACTTT.

The CDR3 nucleotides read TGTGCCAGCAGCCCCTCGCCGCATCAACTAGCGGGAGACACGCAGTATTTT. It translates to CASSPSPHQLAGDTQYF. This chain connects TRBV11-2 to TRBJ2-3; 11 bases match TRBD2. J gave up 9 bases and V 5 bases, and 16 bases lay outside the gene matches. The CDR3 contains 17 residues. Germline V gene sequence: CDR1 SGHAT, CDR2 FQNNGV.

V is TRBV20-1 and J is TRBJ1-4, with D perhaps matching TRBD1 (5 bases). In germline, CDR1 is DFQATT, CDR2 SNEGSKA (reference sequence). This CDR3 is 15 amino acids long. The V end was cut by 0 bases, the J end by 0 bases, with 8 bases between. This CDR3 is CSARDRGATNEKLFF. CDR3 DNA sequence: TGCAGTGCTAGAGATAGGGGCGCAACTAATGAAAAACTGTTTTTT.

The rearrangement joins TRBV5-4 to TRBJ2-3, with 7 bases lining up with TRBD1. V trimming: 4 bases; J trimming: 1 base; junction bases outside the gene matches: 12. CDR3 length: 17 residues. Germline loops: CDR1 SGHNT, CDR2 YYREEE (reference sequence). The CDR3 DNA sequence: TGTGCCAGCAGCACCCGGACAGGAATTGGTGGCACAGATACGCAGTATTTT. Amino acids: CASSTRTGIGGTDTQYF. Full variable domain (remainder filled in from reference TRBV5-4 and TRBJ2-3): ETGVTQSPTHLIKTRGQQVTLRCSSQSGHNTVSWYQQALGQGPQFIFQYYREEENGRGNFPPRFSGLQFPNYSSELNVNALELDDSALYLCASSTRTGIGGTDTQYFGPGTRLTVL.

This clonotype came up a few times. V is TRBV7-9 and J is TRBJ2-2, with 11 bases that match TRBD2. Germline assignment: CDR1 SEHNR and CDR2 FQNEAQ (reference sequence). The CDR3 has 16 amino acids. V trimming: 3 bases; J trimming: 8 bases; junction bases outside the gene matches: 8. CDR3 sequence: CASSFPGLAGFGELFF. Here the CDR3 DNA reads TGTGCCAGCAGCTTCCCCGGACTAGCGGGTTTTGGGGAGCTGTTTTTT.

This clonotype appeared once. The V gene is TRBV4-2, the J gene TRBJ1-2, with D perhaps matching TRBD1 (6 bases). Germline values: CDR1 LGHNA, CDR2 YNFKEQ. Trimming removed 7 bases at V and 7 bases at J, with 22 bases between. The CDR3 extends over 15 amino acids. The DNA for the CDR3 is TGTGCCAGCAACCGTAATAACAGGGTGATGGCTGGCTACACCTTC. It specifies CASNRNNRVMAGYTF.

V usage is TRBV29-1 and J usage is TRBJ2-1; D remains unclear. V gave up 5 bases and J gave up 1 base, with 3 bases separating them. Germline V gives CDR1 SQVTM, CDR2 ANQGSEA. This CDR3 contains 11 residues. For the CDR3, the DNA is TGCAGCGTTAGTTCCTACAATGAGCAGTTCTTC. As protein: CSVSSYNEQFF.

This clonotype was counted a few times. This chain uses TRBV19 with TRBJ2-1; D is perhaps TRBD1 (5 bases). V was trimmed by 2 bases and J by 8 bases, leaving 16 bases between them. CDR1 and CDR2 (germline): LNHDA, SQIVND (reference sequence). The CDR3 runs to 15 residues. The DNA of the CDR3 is TGTGCCAGTAGTATATGGCAGGGTCCAAGGGATGAGCAGTTCTTC. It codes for CASSIWQGPRDEQFF.

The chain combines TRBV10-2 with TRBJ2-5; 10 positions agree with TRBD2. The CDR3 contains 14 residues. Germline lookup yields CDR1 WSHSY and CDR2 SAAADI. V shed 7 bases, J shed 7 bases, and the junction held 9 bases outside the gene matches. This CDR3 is CASTEAGGPGTQYF. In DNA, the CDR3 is TGCGCCAGCACAGAAGCGGGGGGGCCCGGGACCCAGTACTTC.

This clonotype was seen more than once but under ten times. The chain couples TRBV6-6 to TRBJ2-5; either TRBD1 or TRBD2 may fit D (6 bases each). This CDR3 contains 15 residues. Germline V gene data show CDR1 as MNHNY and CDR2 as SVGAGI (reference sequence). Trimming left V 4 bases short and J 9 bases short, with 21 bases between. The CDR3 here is CASSSRDNFLGAQYF. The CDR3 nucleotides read TGTGCCAGCAGTTCGCGGGACAACTTCCTCGGGGCCCAGTACTTC.

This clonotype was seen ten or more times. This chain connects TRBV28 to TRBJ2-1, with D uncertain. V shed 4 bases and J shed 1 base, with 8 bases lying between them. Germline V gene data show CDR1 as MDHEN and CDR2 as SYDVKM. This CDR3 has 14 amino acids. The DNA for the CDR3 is TGTGCCAGCAGTTATGAGACTTCCTACAATGAGCAGTTCTTC. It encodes CASSYETSYNEQFF.

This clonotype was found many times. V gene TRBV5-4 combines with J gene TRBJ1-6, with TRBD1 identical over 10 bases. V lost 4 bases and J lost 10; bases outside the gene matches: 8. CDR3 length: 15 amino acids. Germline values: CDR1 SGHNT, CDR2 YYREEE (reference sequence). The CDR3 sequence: CASSAGTGVDSPLHF. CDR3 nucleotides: TGTGCCAGCAGCGCCGGGACAGGGGTAGACTCACCCCTCCACTTT.

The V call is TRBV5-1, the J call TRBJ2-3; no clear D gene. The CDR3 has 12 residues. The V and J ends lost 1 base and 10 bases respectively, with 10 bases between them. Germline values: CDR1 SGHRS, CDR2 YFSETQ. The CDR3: CASSLTAEAQYF. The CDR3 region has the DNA TGCGCCAGCAGCTTGACGGCAGAAGCGCAGTATTTT. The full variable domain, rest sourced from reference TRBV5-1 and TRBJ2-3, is KAGVTQTPRYLIKTRGQQVTLSCSPISGHRSVSWYQQTPGQGLQFLFEYFSETQRNKGNFPGRFSGRQFSNSRSEMNVSTLELGDSALYLCASSLTAEAQYFGPGTRLTVL.

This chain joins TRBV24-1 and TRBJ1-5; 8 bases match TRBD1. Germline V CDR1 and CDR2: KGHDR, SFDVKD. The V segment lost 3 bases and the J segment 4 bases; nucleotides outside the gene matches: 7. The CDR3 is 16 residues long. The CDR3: CATSDPRQGPNQPQHF. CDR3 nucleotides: TGTGCCACCAGTGATCCCCGACAGGGGCCTAATCAGCCCCAGCATTTT.

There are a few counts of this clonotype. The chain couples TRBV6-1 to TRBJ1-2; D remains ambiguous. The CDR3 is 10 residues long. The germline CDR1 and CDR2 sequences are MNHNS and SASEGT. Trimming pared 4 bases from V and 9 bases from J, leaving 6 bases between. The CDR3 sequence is CASSGVSYTF. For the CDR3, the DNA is TGTGCCAGCAGTGGGGTCAGCTACACCTTC.

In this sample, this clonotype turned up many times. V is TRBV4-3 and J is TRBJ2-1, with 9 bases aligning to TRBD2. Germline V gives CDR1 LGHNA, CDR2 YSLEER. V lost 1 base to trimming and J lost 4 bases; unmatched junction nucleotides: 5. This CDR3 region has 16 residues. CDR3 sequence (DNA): TGCGCCAGCAGCCAAGTGCGGGAGGGGATTTACAATGAGCAGTTCTTC. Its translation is CASSQVREGIYNEQFF.

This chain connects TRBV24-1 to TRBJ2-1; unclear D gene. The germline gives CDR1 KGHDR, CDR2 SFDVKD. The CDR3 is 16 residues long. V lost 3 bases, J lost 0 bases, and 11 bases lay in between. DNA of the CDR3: TGTGCCACCAGTGATGCGCAGGCTCGCTCCTACAATGAGCAGTTCTTC. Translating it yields CATSDAQARSYNEQFF.

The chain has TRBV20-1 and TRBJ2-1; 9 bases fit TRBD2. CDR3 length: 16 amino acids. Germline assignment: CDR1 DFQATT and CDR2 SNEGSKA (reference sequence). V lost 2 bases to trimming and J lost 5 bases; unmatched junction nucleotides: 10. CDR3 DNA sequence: TGCAGTGCTAGATCGGTACTAGCGGGCTCAGACAATGAGCAGTTCTTC. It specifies CSARSVLAGSDNEQFF.

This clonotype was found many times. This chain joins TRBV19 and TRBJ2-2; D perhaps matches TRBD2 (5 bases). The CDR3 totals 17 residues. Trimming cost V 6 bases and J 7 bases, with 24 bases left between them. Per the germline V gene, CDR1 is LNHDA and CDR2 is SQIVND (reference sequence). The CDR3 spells CASSFNRGQIGDGELFF. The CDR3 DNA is TGTGCCAGTAGCTTCAATCGAGGGCAGATTGGGGACGGGGAGCTGTTTTTT.